This T cell receptor (beta chain) is from a study of T cells in Graves' hyperthyroidism and ophthalmopathy. Across the study: The initial diagnosis was the point when peripheral blood was collected, ahead of any treatment.

Amplification yielded TCR beta CDR3 regions, with RNA transcripts as the source. The primer set for the first-round RT-PCR of the TCR CDR3 was HTBI. TCRdb re-derived calls from the multiplex PCR reads in MiXCR, one entry per CDR3 protein. The sample has about 520,000 distinct CDR3 sequences; 20% are singletons. The germline V and J ends were trimmed by 0 bases and 4 bases, with 20 bases remaining between them. The CDR3 contains 18 residues. Specimen: blood. This clonotype was sampled from a man aged 18 to 35 with Graves' hyperthyroidism. The V call is TRBV12-3 or TRBV12-4, the J call TRBJ2-3; perhaps TRBD2 as D (8 bases). CDR3 sequence reads: CASSLARGDRWKADTQYF. Written as DNA, the CDR3 is TGTGCCAGCAGTTTAGCGCGGGGGGACAGATGGAAGGCAGATACGCAGTATTTT.